The entry below describes one T cell receptor (beta chain). This entry comes from a study of blood T cell repertoires in COVID-19. At the level of the study: The United States, Italy and Spain were the sources of the acute and convalescent COVID-19 samples.

Germline V CDR1 and CDR2: SNHLY, FYNNEI. The CDR3 runs to 15 residues. The V and J ends lost 6 bases and 3 bases, in that order; junction bases with no gene match: 2. In the authors' methods: From reference gene primer amplification, estimates of nucleated cell counts were derived. Profiled with immunoSEQ multiplex PCR; TCRdb holds only in-frame clones, not every one. V, J and clone size were drawn from that table, and D and trimming were deduced from the DNA. The top ten hold about 1.8% of the sample, which has some 26,000 clones, roughly 82% seen once. Sequencing was performed on peripheral blood. The chain employs TRBV2 and TRBJ1-6; 10 nucleotides align to TRBD1. The clonotype comes from a man older than 75 with active or convalescent COVID-19. CDR3 in DNA: TGTGCCAGCAGGGGACAGGGGAACTATAATTCACCCCTCCACTTT. Residues: CASRGQGNYNSPLHF.